The 29 T cell receptor beta chains given below trace back to one sample, sequenced in a study of blood T cells in healthy people across ages. PCR was performed a second time for roughly 7 to 11 cycles using a sample-barcoded 5' primer and a J-beta primer mix. Using its own MiXCR run on the 5' RACE reads, TCRdb lists one record per CDR3 protein. The sample lists about 1.4 million distinct CDR3 sequences, approximately 59% seen once, with 6.5% to 8.5% in the top ten. The source material was blood. These receptors were taken from a man younger than 30 in good health.

The V gene is TRBV27, the J gene TRBJ2-7, with TRBD1 matching over 9 bases. Losses at the gene ends were 3 bases for V and 4 bases for J; bases not matched to a gene: 7. The CDR3 loop spans 15 amino acids. Germline CDR1 is MNHEY and CDR2 is SMNVEV (reference sequence). CDR3: CASSFSGTGIYEQYF. The CDR3 DNA is TGTGCCAGCAGTTTCTCCGGGACAGGGATTTACGAGCAGTACTTC.

The V call is TRBV15, the J call TRBJ2-5; 7 bases are shared with TRBD2. Germline values: CDR1 LNHNV, CDR2 YYDKDF (reference sequence). The trim removed 0 bases at V and 5 bases at J, leaving 6 bases unmatched. This CDR3 contains 15 residues. The CDR3 loop reads CATSREQGGMETQYF. In DNA, the CDR3 is TGTGCCACCAGCAGAGAGCAGGGAGGGATGGAGACCCAGTACTTC.

The V call is TRBV5-1, the J call TRBJ2-1, with D possibly being TRBD1 or TRBD2 (5 bases each). This CDR3 comprises 14 residues. V lost 0 bases and J 9 bases, leaving 13 bases between the germline ends. Germline-derived CDR1 and CDR2 are SGHRS and YFSETQ. The CDR3 protein is CASSLGAGSGEQFF. The CDR3 DNA sequence: TGCGCCAGCAGCTTGGGTGCAGGGAGTGGTGAGCAGTTCTTC.

The chain carries TRBV13 and TRBJ2-7; 7 bases are shared with TRBD2. Trimming took 2 bases from V and 4 from J; bases not matched to a gene: 8. Germline CDR1 reads PRHDT; CDR2 reads FYEKMQ (reference sequence). The length of the CDR3 is 15 residues. CDR3 coding DNA: TGTGCCAGCAGCTTACGTAAGCGGGATTCGTACGAGCAGTACTTC. It is translated as CASSLRKRDSYEQYF.

As concerns this clonotype: The junction differs from germline at one of its ends, possibly a read error. The rearrangement joins TRBV4-1 to TRBJ2-5; TRBD1 matches at 9 bases. There are 21 residues in the CDR3. Germline V gene lookup returns CDR1 MGHRA and CDR2 YSYEKL. The CDR3: CTSSQEIPATGGIPRQETQYF. The CDR3, as DNA: TGCACCAGCAGCCAAGAGATCCCTGCGACAGGGGGTATACCTCGCCAAGAGACCCAGTACTTC.

This clonotype was seen only a few times. The chain couples TRBV9 to TRBJ2-7; D perhaps matches TRBD2 (5 bases). V was pared by 0 bases and J by 1 base, with 11 bases between. CDR1 SGDLS and CDR2 YYNGEE come from the germline V gene. The CDR3 loop spans 15 amino acids. CDR3 sequence (DNA): TGTGCCAGCAGCGTAGGGCGGGTCGGGTCCTACGAGCAGTACTTC. Translating it yields CASSVGRVGSYEQYF.

CDR3 nucleotide sequence: TGCAGCGTCGGGGGCCTAACCTACAATGAGCAGTTCTTC. Its translation is CSVGGLTYNEQFF. This chain uses TRBV29-1 with TRBJ2-1; D could derive from TRBD1 or TRBD2 (6 bases each). The CDR3 totals 13 residues. Germline lookup yields CDR1 SQVTM and CDR2 ANQGSEA. The germline V and J ends were trimmed by 6 bases and 2 bases, with 11 bases remaining between them.

The rearrangement links TRBV7-9 to TRBJ2-3; 8 bases are a match to TRBD2. The CDR3 sequence is 16 residues long. CDR1 is SEHNR, CDR2 FQNEAQ, per germline (reference sequence). The V and J ends lost 1 base and 2 bases, in that order; junction bases with no gene match: 5. The CDR3 nucleotides are TGTGCCAGCAGCTTAGTGACGGGGGGGGTCACAGATACGCAGTATTTT. As protein: CASSLVTGGVTDTQYF.

This clonotype was observed a few times. The CDR3 spells CSASHRPRYEQYF. The DNA for the CDR3 is TGCAGTGCTAGTCACCGGCCGCGGTACGAGCAGTACTTC. This chain joins TRBV20-1 and TRBJ2-7; no firm D call. The CDR3 is 13 amino acids. Germline V lookup: CDR1 DFQATT, CDR2 SNEGSKA (reference sequence). Trimming removed 3 bases from V and 4 bases from J, with 13 bases in between.

This clonotype was counted only a few times. The genes are TRBV6-5 and TRBJ2-1, with 11 bases aligning to TRBD2. Germline CDR1 MNHEY, CDR2 SVGAGI. V gave up 0 bases and J gave up 7 bases; unmatched junction bases: 2. The CDR3 is 15 amino acids. DNA of the CDR3: TGTGCCAGCAGTTACTCTACTAGCGGGAGTAATGAGCAGTTCTTC. Translated: CASSYSTSGSNEQFF.

V is TRBV19 and J is TRBJ1-2; no definite D call. The germline V gene has CDR1 LNHDA and CDR2 SQIVND (reference sequence). This CDR3 is 8 amino acids long. The CDR3 loop reads CMTGDYTF. In DNA, the CDR3 is TGTATGACGGGCGACTACACCTTC.

The chain has TRBV27 and TRBJ1-6, with 10 bases lining up with TRBD1. The V gene's germline CDR1 is MNHEY and CDR2 SMNVEV (reference sequence). The CDR3 is 15 amino acids. V shed 4 bases and J 8 bases; nucleotides not matched to a gene: 5. This CDR3 reads CASSSWDRGDSPLHF. CDR3 nucleotide sequence: TGTGCCAGCAGTTCATGGGACAGGGGTGATTCACCCCTCCACTTT.

The V gene is TRBV3-1, the J gene TRBJ2-3; weak D call: TRBD2 (5 bases). Germline CDR1 is LGHDT and CDR2 is YNNKEL (reference sequence). The V end was cut by 11 bases, the J end by 0 bases, with 15 bases between. This CDR3 region has 14 residues. The CDR3, as DNA: TGTGCCGGTTCTGCTAGCTTCAGCACAGATACGCAGTATTTT. Protein sequence: CAGSASFSTDTQYF.

This clonotype was picked up a small number of times. The V call is TRBV7-2, the J call TRBJ1-2, with TRBD1 as a possible D gene (5 bases). The ends were cut back, 3 bases at V and 7 bases at J, with 15 bases in the middle. The CDR3 is made up of 14 amino acids. Germline V lookup: CDR1 SGHTA, CDR2 FQGNSA. CDR3 coding DNA: TGTGCCAGCAGCTTCAAGGGGCAAACGACTGGCTACACCTTC. This translates into CASSFKGQTTGYTF.

The chain uses TRBV28 and TRBJ2-3, with D perhaps matching TRBD2 (6 bases). Trimming took off 7 bases at V and 2 bases at J, with 13 bases between the two ends. This CDR3 is built from 14 residues. Germline CDR1 MDHEN, CDR2 SYDVKM. DNA of the CDR3: TGTGCCAGCACCTTAGCGGTTCTCACAGATACGCAGTATTTT. It yields the protein CASTLAVLTDTQYF.

This clonotype was observed once. The chain carries TRBV27 and TRBJ2-5; 12 nucleotides align to TRBD2. The CDR3 runs to 18 residues. The V segment lost 4 bases and the J segment 6 bases; nucleotides outside the gene matches: 15. CDR1 is MNHEY, CDR2 SMNVEV, per germline (reference sequence). The CDR3 here is CASSSAGTSGSFRKTQYF. The CDR3 coding sequence is TGTGCCAGCAGTTCCGCCGGGACTAGCGGGTCTTTTCGTAAGACCCAGTACTTC.

This clonotype has a handful of counts. The chain links TRBV6-1 to TRBJ1-2; D is unclear. Germline V CDR1 and CDR2: MNHNS, SASEGT. The CDR3 is 12 amino acids. Trimming removed 8 bases from V and 4 bases from J, with 11 bases in between. Written as DNA, the CDR3 is TGTGCCAGCGGCTCCTTGGGCTATGGCTACACCTTC. Translated, it gives CASGSLGYGYTF.

The chain uses TRBV14 and TRBJ1-1; no definite D call. V was shortened by 2 bases and J by 6 bases, with 13 bases between the two germline ends. This CDR3 is 14 amino acids long. Germline V gene lookup returns CDR1 SGHDN and CDR2 FVKESK. In nucleotides, the CDR3 is TGTGCCAGCAGCCAACCGGGCCTTTCTCCTGAAGCTTTCTTT. Translating it yields CASSQPGLSPEAFF.

The rearrangement joins TRBV6-5 to TRBJ1-6; D remains ambiguous. The CDR3 is 16 residues long. Trimming left V 0 bases short and J 6 bases short, with 12 bases between. The germline V gene has CDR1 MNHEY and CDR2 SVGAGI. CDR3 region: CASSYSSGSSNSPLHF. Here the CDR3 DNA reads TGTGCCAGCAGTTACTCGTCAGGTTCTTCTAATTCACCCCTCCACTTT.

This clonotype was observed once. This chain links TRBV4-3 with TRBJ2-1; 7 positions agree with TRBD2. V lost 2 bases to trimming and J lost 2 bases; unmatched junction nucleotides: 9. Germline V gene sequence: CDR1 LGHNA, CDR2 YSLEER. CDR3 length equals 17 residues. CDR3: CASSQRPSGRPYNEQFF. The CDR3 bases are TGCGCCAGCAGCCAACGACCTAGCGGCCGGCCCTACAATGAGCAGTTCTTC.

This clonotype occurred a few times. The chain is built from TRBV27 and TRBJ2-3; D ambiguous. The germline CDR1 and CDR2 sequences are MNHEY and SMNVEV (reference sequence). The CDR3 is 15 residues long. Trimming took off 7 bases at V and 0 bases at J, with 14 bases between the two ends. This chain's CDR3 is CASKPRRQSTDTQYF. The CDR3, as DNA: TGTGCCAGCAAGCCCAGGAGACAAAGCACAGATACGCAGTATTTT.

J is TRBJ2-7 and V is TRBV20-1; 7 bases map to TRBD2. V trimming: 3 bases; J trimming: 0 bases; junction bases outside the gene matches: 8. The germline V gene has CDR1 DFQATT and CDR2 SNEGSKA (reference sequence). The CDR3 runs to 15 residues. CDR3 in amino acids: CSASPMGGSSYEQYF. In DNA form, the CDR3 reads TGCAGTGCTAGTCCCATGGGAGGGAGCTCCTACGAGCAGTACTTC.

This clonotype was seen a few times. The chain carries TRBV29-1 and TRBJ2-7, with 7 positions matching TRBD2. V trimming: 3 bases; J trimming: 3 bases; junction bases outside the gene matches: 14. The CDR3 loop spans 16 amino acids. CDR1 is SQVTM and CDR2 is ANQGSEA in the germline V gene. The CDR3 region is CSVEPATAGQDYEQYF. Here the CDR3 DNA reads TGCAGCGTTGAGCCAGCGACAGCGGGGCAAGACTACGAGCAGTACTTC.

This clonotype was seen a handful of times. The genes are TRBV5-1 and TRBJ1-4; TRBD1 aligns across 9 bases. The CDR3 spans 14 residues. J lost 6 bases, V lost 3 bases, and 3 bases had no gene match. Germline loops: CDR1 SGHRS, CDR2 YFSETQ. CDR3 nucleotides: TGCGCCAGCAGCTGGACAGGGGCGGATGAAAAACTGTTTTTT. Translation: CASSWTGADEKLFF.

J is TRBJ2-2 and V is TRBV27; D is uncertain. The CDR3 covers 14 residues. With 3 bases removed from V and 1 base from J, the gap between germline ends came to 6 bases. Germline CDR1 and CDR2: MNHEY and SMNVEV (reference sequence). The CDR3 DNA follows: TGTGCCAGCAGTTTGATACAGAACACCGGGGAGCTGTTTTTT. Translating it yields CASSLIQNTGELFF.

This chain joins TRBV12-3 or TRBV12-4 and TRBJ2-7; the D gene is possibly TRBD1 (6 bases). The CDR3 has 16 amino acids. V lost 1 base to trimming and J lost 0 bases, with 13 bases between them. In nucleotides, the CDR3 is TGTGCCAGCAGTTTAGGGGACACCCTATTCTCCTACGAGCAGTACTTC. Its protein product is CASSLGDTLFSYEQYF.

This clonotype came up a few times. The chain is built from TRBV29-1 and TRBJ2-7; maybe TRBD1 (6 bases). Trimming stripped 4 bases from V and 4 bases from J, with 11 bases between. Germline values: CDR1 SQVTM, CDR2 ANQGSEA. The CDR3 covers 12 residues. Here the CDR3 DNA reads TGCAGCGTTGGACAGACAGGATACGAGCAGTACTTC. Translating gives CSVGQTGYEQYF.

In this sample, this clonotype turned up a few times. The CDR3 nucleotides read TGTGCCTGGAGTGTAGGCGGGGGTAGGTTTGAAGCTTTCTTT. Its translation is CAWSVGGGRFEAFF. The chain is built from TRBV30 and TRBJ1-1; TRBD1 is a possible D gene (5 bases). The CDR3 runs to 14 residues. Germline values: CDR1 GTSNPN, CDR2 SVGIG (reference sequence). The V end lost 0 bases, the J end lost 7 bases, and 15 bases lay between the germline ends. The whole variable domain, remainder taken from reference TRBV30 and TRBJ1-1, is SQTIHQWPATLVQPVGSPLSLECTVEGTSNPNLYWYRQAAGRGLQLLFYSVGIGQISSEVPQNLSASRPQDRQFILSSKKLLLSDSGFYLCAWSVGGGRFEAFFGQGTRLTVV.

In its sample, this clonotype was seen a few times. The rearrangement joins TRBV18 to TRBJ1-1; no clear D gene. The CDR3 sequence is 13 residues long. The V end was cut by 2 bases, the J end by 3 bases, with 7 bases between. Germline CDR1 and CDR2: KGHSH and LQKENI. The CDR3 DNA sequence: TGTGCCAGCTCACCAGGGCGGGACACTGAAGCTTTCTTT. This codes for CASSPGRDTEAFF.